This T cell receptor beta chain was captured in a study of siplizumab effects on memory and regulatory T cells. General study findings and limits: Siplizumab significantly brought down the alloreactive sequences that trace back to unstimulated CD4+ memory cells. Among mappable alloreactive CD4+ clones, the Treg-derived fraction averaged around 66% with siplizumab versus approximately 26% in controls.

A word on this clone: Its antigen is not identified.

The CDR3 extends over 12 amino acids. The germline gives CDR1 ENHRY, CDR2 SYGVKD. V was clipped by 6 bases and J by 7 bases; unmatched bases: 5. TCR templates, 80,000 to 100,000 per sample, were assayed. Repertoires were generated with immunoSEQ multiplex PCR, while TCRdb's copy carries only in-frame clones and drops some. The sample lists some 100,000 clones; 92% were seen once. This sequence joins TRBV10-3 and TRBJ2-7; 8 positions agree with TRBD1. This receptor was identified in a human donor in good health. Sequencing was carried out using Tregs sorted from blood. DNA of the CDR3: TGTGCCATCAGGGACAGGGCCTGGGAGCAGTACTTC. This encodes CAIRDRAWEQYF.